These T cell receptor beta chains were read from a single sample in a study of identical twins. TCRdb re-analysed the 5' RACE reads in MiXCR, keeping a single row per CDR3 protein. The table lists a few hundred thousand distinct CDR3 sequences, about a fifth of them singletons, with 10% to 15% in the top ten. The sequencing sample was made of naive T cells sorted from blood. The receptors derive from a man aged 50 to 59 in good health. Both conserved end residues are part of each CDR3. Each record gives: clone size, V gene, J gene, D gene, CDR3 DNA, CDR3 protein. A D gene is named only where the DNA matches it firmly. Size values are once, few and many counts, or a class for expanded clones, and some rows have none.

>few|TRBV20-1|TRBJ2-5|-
TGCAGTGCTGATCCACAGCAAGAGACCCAGTACTTC
CSADPQQETQYF
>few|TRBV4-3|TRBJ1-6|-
TGCGCCAGCAGCCAAGATGATGGGATCGGTTCACCCCTCCACTTT
CASSQDDGIGSPLHF
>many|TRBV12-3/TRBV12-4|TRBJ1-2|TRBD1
TGTGCCAGCAGTCTTTACTCCCTTAGGGACAGCGCCAACTATGGCTACACCTTC
CASSLYSLRDSANYGYTF
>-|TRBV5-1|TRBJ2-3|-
TGCGCCAGCAGTGTGCGGACAACCACAGATACGCAGTATTTT
CASSVRTTTDTQYF
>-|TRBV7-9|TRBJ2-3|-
TGTGCCAGCAGCTTAGAACTTCTCTACACAGATACGCAGTATTTT
CASSLELLYTDTQYF
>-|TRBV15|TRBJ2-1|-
TGTGCCACCAGCACAGAGGGAGTAACGTACAATGAGCAGTTCTTC
CATSTEGVTYNEQFF
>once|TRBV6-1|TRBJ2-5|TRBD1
TGTGCCAGCAGTAAGACAGGGGTAAAGACCCAGTACTTC
CASSKTGVKTQYF
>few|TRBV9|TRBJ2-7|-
TGTGCCAGCAGCGTTGGTCCCCCTTACGAGCAGTACTTC
CASSVGPPYEQYF
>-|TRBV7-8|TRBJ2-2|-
TGTGCCAGCAGCTTAGTTGGGACGACAGCGAACACCGGGGAGCTGTTTTTT
CASSLVGTTANTGELFF
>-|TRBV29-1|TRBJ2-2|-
TGCAGCGTTAGCCGGGGAGACACCGGGGAGCTGTTTTTT
CSVSRGDTGELFF
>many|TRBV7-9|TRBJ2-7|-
TGTGCCAGCAGTGACGACGGAATGAGCTCCTACGAGCAGTACTTC
CASSDDGMSSYEQYF
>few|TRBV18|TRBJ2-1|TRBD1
TGTGCCAGCTCGGGACAGGGGGCTAACAATGAGCAGTTCTTC
CASSGQGANNEQFF
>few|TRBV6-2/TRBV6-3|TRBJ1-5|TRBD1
TGTGCCAGCAGTGCCCGACAGGGCTATCAGCCCCAGCATTTT
CASSARQGYQPQHF
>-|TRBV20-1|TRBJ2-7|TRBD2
TGCAGTGCTAGAGAACATACGGGAGGGGGCTACGAGCAGTACTTC
CSAREHTGGGYEQYF
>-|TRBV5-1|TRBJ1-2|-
TGCGCCAGCAGCTTGACCGGAACCGGGTCCACCTTC
CASSLTGTGSTF
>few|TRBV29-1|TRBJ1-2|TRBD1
TGCAGCGTTCTGGGACAGGGGGCGAATGGCTACACCTTC
CSVLGQGANGYTF
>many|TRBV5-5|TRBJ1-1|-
TGTGCCAGCAGCTTGGGCACAGGGTGGGACACTGAAGCTTTCTTT
CASSLGTGWDTEAFF
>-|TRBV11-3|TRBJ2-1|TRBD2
TGTGCCAGCAGCGCCCGATTTGCGGGGGGGCGGGGTGAGCAGTTCTTC
CASSARFAGGRGEQFF